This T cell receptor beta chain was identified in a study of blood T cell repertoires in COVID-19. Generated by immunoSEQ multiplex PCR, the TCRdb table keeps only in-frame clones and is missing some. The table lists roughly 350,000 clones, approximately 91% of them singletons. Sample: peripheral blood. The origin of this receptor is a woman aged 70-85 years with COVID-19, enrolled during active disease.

DNA of the CDR3: TGTGCCAGCAGGGCAGGGTATCTTAATTCACCCCTCCACTTT. This encodes CASRAGYLNSPLHF. The V call is TRBV2, the J call TRBJ1-6; weak D call: TRBD1 (5 bases). The V gene's germline CDR1 is SNHLY and CDR2 FYNNEI. This CDR3 is 14 amino acids long. Trimming shortened V by 6 bases and J by 6 bases, and 12 bases separated the two germline ends.